The 30 T cell receptor beta chains in this list originate from one sample, sequenced in a study of cytomegalovirus exposure and HLA in healthy donors. A multiplex PCR was run with 60 Vbeta primers and 13 Jbeta primers. The assay was immunoSEQ multiplex PCR, and TCRdb's table has in-frame clones only and misses some. The sample includes around 120,000 clones, nearly 65% of them seen just once. Source material: PBMCs. The origin of the receptors is a man aged 40-49 years in good health and CMV-seropositive.

CDR3 DNA: TGTGCCAGCAGCTTACACCGGGACACTGAAGCTTTCTTT. This encodes CASSLHRDTEAFF. The V and J genes are TRBV5-6 and TRBJ1-1; no clear D. Germline V gives CDR1 SGHDT, CDR2 YYEEEE. V was pared by 2 bases and J by 3 bases, with 8 bases between. The CDR3 is 13 amino acids.

The chain uses TRBV7-8 and TRBJ1-1, with D maybe TRBD1 (5 bases). The CDR3 is 14 amino acids. Trimming stripped 3 bases from V and 4 bases from J, with 12 bases between. Per germline, CDR1 SGHVS and CDR2 FQNEAQ. CDR3 amino acids: CASSLQGRATEAFF. The DNA of the CDR3 is TGTGCCAGCAGCTTGCAGGGTCGGGCCACTGAAGCTTTCTTT.

The CDR3 DNA follows: TGTGCCACCTCCGGGACAGCGTACGAGCAGTACTTC. Its translation: CATSGTAYEQYF. V and J are TRBV2 and TRBJ2-5, with 7 positions matching TRBD1. The DNA matches TRBJ2-7 better at its end, which makes the J call doubtful. The germline V gene encodes CDR1 SNHLY and CDR2 FYNNEI. CDR3 size: 12 residues.

This chain uses TRBV27 with TRBJ1-6, with D possibly matching TRBD1 (6 bases). Germline loops: CDR1 MNHEY, CDR2 SMNVEV (reference sequence). The CDR3 has 18 residues. With 6 bases removed from V and 0 bases from J, the gap between germline ends came to 18 bases. CDR3 amino acids: CASSARGTLFSYNSPLHF. DNA for the CDR3: TGTGCCAGCAGCGCGAGGGGGACCCTCTTCTCCTATAATTCACCCCTCCACTTT.

The chain carries TRBV27 and TRBJ2-3; 9 bases fit TRBD2. CDR3 length: 17 residues. In germline, CDR1 is MNHEY, CDR2 SMNVEV (reference sequence). V shed 3 bases and J 0 bases; nucleotides not matched to a gene: 7. CDR3 nucleotides: TGTGCCAGCAGTTTGCGGCGGGAGGGGTCGAGCACAGATACGCAGTATTTT. This encodes CASSLRREGSSTDTQYF.

The V call is TRBV5-4, the J call TRBJ1-3; D is perhaps TRBD1 (6 bases). Germline V lookup: CDR1 SGHNT, CDR2 YYREEE (reference sequence). The CDR3 is 14 residues long. The ends were cut back, 0 bases at V and 4 bases at J, with 8 bases in the middle. This CDR3 reads CASSLDRVGNTIYF. The CDR3 nucleotides read TGTGCCAGCAGCTTGGACAGGGTCGGAAACACCATATATTTT.

V gene TRBV4-2 combines with J gene TRBJ2-1; 9 nucleotides line up with TRBD2. CDR3 length: 15 amino acids. Trimming took 1 base from V and 7 from J; bases not matched to a gene: 5. Germline CDR1 LGHNA, CDR2 YNFKEQ. The CDR3 DNA reads TGTGCCAGCAGCCAAGCCAGCGGGGGGCAGAATGAGCAGTTCTTC. This encodes CASSQASGGQNEQFF.

The chain combines TRBV9 with TRBJ2-5; D is undetermined. This CDR3 spans 15 amino acids. Trimming shortened V by 1 base and J by 1 base, and 11 bases separated the two germline ends. CDR1 is SGDLS and CDR2 is YYNGEE in the germline V gene. The CDR3 region has the DNA TGTGCCAGCAGCGTAACGTGGCTAGGCCAAGAGACCCAGTACTTC. Its protein is CASSVTWLGQETQYF. The variable domain in full, completed from reference TRBV9 and TRBJ2-5, reads DSGVTQTPKHLITATGQRVTLRCSPRSGDLSVYWYQQSLDQGLQFLIQYYNGEERAKGNILERFSAQQFPDLHSELNLSSLELGDSALYFCASSVTWLGQETQYFGPGTRLLVL.

The rearrangement links TRBV5-4 to TRBJ2-1; 8 bases align to TRBD1. This CDR3 region has 15 residues. Germline V gives CDR1 SGHNT, CDR2 YYREEE (reference sequence). The J segment lost 2 bases and the V segment lost 4 bases, leaving 5 bases of the junction unmatched. CDR3 amino acids: CASSAGQGAYNEQFF. DNA of the CDR3: TGTGCCAGCAGCGCCGGACAGGGAGCCTACAATGAGCAGTTCTTC.

The rearrangement uses TRBV7-3 and TRBJ2-1, with unresolved D. CDR3 length: 13 amino acids. Germline-derived CDR1 and CDR2 are SGHTA and FQGTGA. The V end lost 3 bases, the J end lost 10 bases, and 13 bases lay between the germline ends. Here the CDR3 DNA reads TGTGCCAGCAGCTTCGGTGATTCTCGGGAGCAGTTCTTC. Translating it yields CASSFGDSREQFF.

The chain carries TRBV6-5 and TRBJ1-1, with a possible D match to TRBD1 (5 bases). CDR1 is MNHEY, CDR2 SVGAGI, per germline. CDR3 size: 15 residues. Trimming removed 0 bases at V and 7 bases at J, with 15 bases between. The CDR3 DNA is TGTGCCAGCAGTTACTCTTTGGGAGGGACGAGTGAAGCTTTCTTT. Its translation is CASSYSLGGTSEAFF.

This clone showed up just once. The chain carries TRBV19 and TRBJ2-7; a weak D match, TRBD1 (5 bases). V dropped 0 bases and J dropped 5 bases, with 8 bases sitting between them. The CDR3 has 13 amino acids. CDR1 LNHDA and CDR2 SQIVND come from the germline V gene (reference sequence). CDR3 coding DNA: TGTGCCAGTAGTATAGAAGGGGTCAACGAGCAGTACTTC. This translates into CASSIEGVNEQYF.

The chain combines TRBV27 with TRBJ2-1; 8 nucleotides match TRBD2. V was pared by 3 bases and J by 4 bases, with 2 bases of the junction left unmatched. Germline V CDR1 and CDR2: MNHEY, SMNVEV (reference sequence). The CDR3 sequence is 14 residues long. The CDR3 region has the DNA TGTGCCAGCAGTTTTTCTAGCGGGTACAATGAGCAGTTCTTC. It is translated as CASSFSSGYNEQFF.

The V and J genes are TRBV18 and TRBJ1-1; D perhaps matches TRBD1 (6 bases). The germline V and J ends were trimmed by 5 bases and 2 bases, with 12 bases remaining between them. The CDR3 is made up of 14 amino acids. Looked up from germline, CDR1 is KGHSH and CDR2 is LQKENI. The CDR3 loop is CASSLWTDNTEAFF. CDR3 nucleotides: TGTGCCAGCTCATTATGGACAGACAACACTGAAGCTTTCTTT.

This clone was recorded only once. The chain couples TRBV28 to TRBJ2-5, with 9 bases that match TRBD2. CDR1 is MDHEN, CDR2 SYDVKM, per germline. V was clipped by 3 bases and J by 3 bases; unmatched bases: 2. The CDR3 covers 14 residues. The CDR3 DNA reads as TGTGCCAGCAGTTTTAGCGGGAGAGAAGAGACCCAGTACTTC. Amino acids: CASSFSGREETQYF. Supplemented by reference TRBV28 and TRBJ2-5, the full variable domain reads DVKVTQSSRYLVKRTGEKVFLECVQDMDHENMFWYRQDPGLGLRLIYFSYDVKMKEKGDIPEGYSVSREKKERFSLILESASTNQTSMYLCASSFSGREETQYFGPGTRLLVL.

J is TRBJ1-5 and V is TRBV2; TRBD1 matches at 8 bases. Unmatched junction bases numbered 6, after V lost 4 bases and J lost 4 bases. Germline V gene lookup returns CDR1 SNHLY and CDR2 FYNNEI. The CDR3 covers 15 residues. The CDR3 protein is CASSVDWTGNQPQHF. Written as DNA, the CDR3 is TGTGCCAGCAGTGTCGATTGGACAGGGAATCAGCCCCAGCATTTT.

The chain employs TRBV4-3 and TRBJ1-5; the D is unclear. The CDR3 consists of 14 residues. V gave up 4 bases and J gave up 2 bases, with 9 bases separating them. Germline lookup yields CDR1 LGHNA and CDR2 YSLEER. CDR3 sequence: CASSLSSRNQPQHF. The CDR3 DNA reads as TGCGCCAGCAGCCTTAGTAGTCGCAATCAGCCCCAGCATTTT.

This clone has a handful of counts. V and J are TRBV2 and TRBJ1-5; perhaps TRBD1 as D (6 bases). The germline gives CDR1 SNHLY, CDR2 FYNNEI. The CDR3 length is 14 residues. Trimming pared 6 bases from V and 7 bases from J, leaving 16 bases between. The DNA of the CDR3 is TGTGCCAGCAGACTCACAGGGTTAGGACAGCCCCAGCATTTT. Translation gives CASRLTGLGQPQHF.

This chain uses TRBV16 with TRBJ2-7, with 11 bases fitting TRBD2. There are 16 residues in the CDR3. Germline V CDR1 and CDR2: KGHSY, FQNENV. Germline trimming cut 1 base from V and 0 bases from J; bases unmatched to any gene: 2. This CDR3 is CASSQLGTSGSYEQYF. For the CDR3, the DNA is TGTGCCAGCAGCCAATTGGGGACTAGCGGCTCCTACGAGCAGTACTTC.

This clone came up once. The rearrangement joins TRBV5-4 to TRBJ2-5; no reliable D call. Germline CDR1 is SGHNT and CDR2 is YYREEE (reference sequence). The CDR3 totals 15 residues. V was clipped by 0 bases and J by 1 base, with 10 bases between them. The CDR3 bases are TGTGCCAGCAGCTTGGGGGCAGGCTTCCAAGAGACCCAGTACTTC. It encodes CASSLGAGFQETQYF. Complete variable domain (other parts from reference TRBV5-4 and TRBJ2-5): ETGVTQSPTHLIKTRGQQVTLRCSSQSGHNTVSWYQQALGQGPQFIFQYYREEENGRGNFPPRFSGLQFPNYSSELNVNALELDDSALYLCASSLGAGFQETQYFGPGTRLLVL.

This clone was counted only a few times. V and J are TRBV10-2 and TRBJ1-4; D is possibly TRBD1 (5 bases). The CDR3 is made up of 14 amino acids. Trimming removed 6 bases from V and 4 bases from J, with 12 bases in between. In germline, CDR1 is WSHSY, CDR2 SAAADI. The CDR3 DNA reads TGCGCCAGCAGGGCCCGGAGGGGTAATGAAAAACTGTTTTTT. Translating it yields CASRARRGNEKLFF.

This clone was counted a few times. V usage is TRBV5-1 and J usage is TRBJ1-1, with 9 bases matching TRBD1. Trimming took 1 base from V and 6 from J; bases not matched to a gene: 4. The CDR3 covers 14 residues. Germline values: CDR1 SGHRS, CDR2 YFSETQ. Written as DNA, the CDR3 is TGCGCCAGCAGCTTGCGGGGACAGGGATCTGAAGCTTTCTTT. This encodes CASSLRGQGSEAFF. The complete variable domain, with remaining parts taken from reference TRBV5-1 and TRBJ1-1, reads KAGVTQTPRYLIKTRGQQVTLSCSPISGHRSVSWYQQTPGQGLQFLFEYFSETQRNKGNFPGRFSGRQFSNSRSEMNVSTLELGDSALYLCASSLRGQGSEAFFGQGTRLTVV.

The chain joins TRBV4-3 to TRBJ2-1; 13 bases agree with TRBD2. This CDR3 has 18 residues. The trim removed 0 bases at V and 7 bases at J, leaving 9 bases unmatched. Germline CDR1 reads LGHNA; CDR2 reads YSLEER. In DNA, the CDR3 is TGCGCCAGCAGCCAAGATCATTTTGGGACTAGCGGGGTGAATGAGCAGTTCTTC. This translates into CASSQDHFGTSGVNEQFF.

With respect to this clone: In the same sample, other DNA sequences code for this CDR3. The chain uses TRBV2 and TRBJ2-5; D not certain. V was shortened by 7 bases and J by 3 bases, with 6 bases between the two germline ends. CDR3 size: 11 residues. The germline CDR1 and CDR2 sequences are SNHLY and FYNNEI. CDR3 protein: CASKSEETQYF. DNA for the CDR3: TGTGCCAGCAAGAGTGAAGAGACCCAGTACTTC.

This clone was seen a handful of times. The V call is TRBV5-1, the J call TRBJ2-5, with a possible D match to TRBD2 (6 bases). The germline V gene encodes CDR1 SGHRS and CDR2 YFSETQ. V was cut by 4 bases and J by 5 bases, with 12 bases left in between. The length of the CDR3 is 13 residues. The chain's CDR3 is CASSARLGETQYF. The CDR3 DNA sequence: TGCGCCAGCAGCGCCAGACTAGGGGAGACCCAGTACTTC.

The chain couples TRBV7-7 to TRBJ1-4; perhaps TRBD1 as D (6 bases). Trimming shortened V by 4 bases and J by 5 bases, and 8 bases separated the two germline ends. Germline V gene data show CDR1 as SSHAT and CDR2 as FNYEAQ (reference sequence). The CDR3 is 13 amino acids. Written as DNA, the CDR3 is TGTGCCAGCAGCTCCGGACAGAATGAAAAACTGTTTTTT. Its translation: CASSSGQNEKLFF.

The gene calls are TRBV4-3 and TRBJ2-7; 10 positions match TRBD1. The CDR3 sequence is 16 residues long. Losses at the gene ends were 0 bases for V and 6 bases for J; bases not matched to a gene: 8. Per germline, CDR1 LGHNA and CDR2 YSLEER. The DNA for the CDR3 is TGCGCCAGCAGCCAAGAGGGAGGGACAGGGGTCGGCGAGCAGTACTTC. It translates to CASSQEGGTGVGEQYF.

This chain uses TRBV5-1 with TRBJ1-5; 7 bases are a match to TRBD1. Trimming took 2 bases from V and 2 from J; bases not matched to a gene: 1. Germline CDR1 is SGHRS and CDR2 is YFSETQ. The CDR3 covers 14 residues. DNA of the CDR3: TGCGCCAGCAGCTTAACAGGGGGCAATCAGCCCCAGCATTTT. This gives the protein CASSLTGGNQPQHF.

The J gene is TRBJ1-2, the V gene TRBV21-1; TRBD1 was called by the table and not checked on the DNA. TRBV21-1 is a documented pseudogene. The CDR3 spans 14 residues. Written as DNA, the CDR3 is TGTGCCAGCAGCACACGACAGAACCGCTATGGCTACACCTTC. This gives the protein CASSTRQNRYGYTF.

V gene TRBV19 combines with J gene TRBJ1-5; no firm D call. Per germline, CDR1 LNHDA and CDR2 SQIVND (reference sequence). There are 15 residues in the CDR3. V lost 1 base and J 2 bases, leaving 9 bases between the germline ends. In nucleotides, the CDR3 is TGTGCCAGTAGTATAGGAGCGAACGGCAATCAGCCCCAGCATTTT. Translated: CASSIGANGNQPQHF.